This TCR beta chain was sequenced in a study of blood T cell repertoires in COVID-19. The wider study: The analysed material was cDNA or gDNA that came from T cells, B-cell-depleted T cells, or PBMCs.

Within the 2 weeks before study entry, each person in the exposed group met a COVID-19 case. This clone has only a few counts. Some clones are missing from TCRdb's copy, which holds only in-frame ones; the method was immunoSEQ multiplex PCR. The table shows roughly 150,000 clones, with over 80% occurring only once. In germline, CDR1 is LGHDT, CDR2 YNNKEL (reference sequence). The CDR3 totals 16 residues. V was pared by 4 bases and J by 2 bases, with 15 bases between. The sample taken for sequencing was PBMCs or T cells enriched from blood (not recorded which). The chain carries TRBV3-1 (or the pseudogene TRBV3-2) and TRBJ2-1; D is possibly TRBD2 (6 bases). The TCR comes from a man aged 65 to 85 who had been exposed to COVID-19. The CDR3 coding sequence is TGTGCCAGCAGCCCGATTCTAGCGTCACCCTACAATGAGCAGTTCTTC. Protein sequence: CASSPILASPYNEQFF.